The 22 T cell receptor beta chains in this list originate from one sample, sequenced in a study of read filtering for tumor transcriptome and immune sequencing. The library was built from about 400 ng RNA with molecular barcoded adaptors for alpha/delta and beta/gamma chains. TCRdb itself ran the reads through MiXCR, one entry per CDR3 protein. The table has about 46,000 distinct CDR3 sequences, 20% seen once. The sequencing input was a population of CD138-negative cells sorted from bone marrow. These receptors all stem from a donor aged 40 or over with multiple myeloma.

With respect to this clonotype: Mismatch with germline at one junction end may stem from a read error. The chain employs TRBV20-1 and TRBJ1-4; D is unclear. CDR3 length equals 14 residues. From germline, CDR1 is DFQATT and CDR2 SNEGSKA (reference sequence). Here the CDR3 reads CSARAPQQYDKLFF. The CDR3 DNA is TGCAGTGCTAGGGCCCCTCAGCAGTATGATAAACTGTTTTTT.

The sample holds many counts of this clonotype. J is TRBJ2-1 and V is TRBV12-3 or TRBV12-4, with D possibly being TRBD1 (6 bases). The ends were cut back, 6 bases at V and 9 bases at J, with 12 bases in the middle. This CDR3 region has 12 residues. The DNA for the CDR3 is TGTGCCAGCAGGTCCACAGGGCCTGAGCAGTTCTTC. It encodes CASRSTGPEQFF.

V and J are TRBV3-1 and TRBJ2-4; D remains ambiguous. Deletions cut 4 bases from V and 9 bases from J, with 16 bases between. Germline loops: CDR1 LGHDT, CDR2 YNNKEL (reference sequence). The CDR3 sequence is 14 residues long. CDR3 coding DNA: TGTGCCAGCAGCCGAGACGGCTATAGGATCATTCAGTACTTC. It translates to CASSRDGYRIIQYF.

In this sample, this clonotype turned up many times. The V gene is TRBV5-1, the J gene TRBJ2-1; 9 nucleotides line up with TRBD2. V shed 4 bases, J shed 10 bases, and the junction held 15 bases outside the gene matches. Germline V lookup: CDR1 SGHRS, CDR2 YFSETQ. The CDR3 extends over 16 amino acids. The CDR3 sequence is CASSPLTSGADQEQFF. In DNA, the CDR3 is TGCGCCAGCAGCCCCCTGACTAGCGGAGCCGATCAGGAGCAGTTCTTC.

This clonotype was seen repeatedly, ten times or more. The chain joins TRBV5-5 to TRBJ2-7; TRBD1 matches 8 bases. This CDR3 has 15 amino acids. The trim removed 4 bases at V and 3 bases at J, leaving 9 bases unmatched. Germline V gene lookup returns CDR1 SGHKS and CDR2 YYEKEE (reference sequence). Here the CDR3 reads CASSRDRGFLYEQYF. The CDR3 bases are TGTGCCAGCAGCCGCGACAGGGGATTTCTCTACGAGCAGTACTTC.

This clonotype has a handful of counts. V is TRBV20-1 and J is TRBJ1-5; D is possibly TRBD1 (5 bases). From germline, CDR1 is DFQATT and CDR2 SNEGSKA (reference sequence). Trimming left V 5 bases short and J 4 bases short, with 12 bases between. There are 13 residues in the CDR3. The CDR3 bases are TGCAGTGCTGCCTCGGGGCTGAATCAGCCCCAGCATTTT. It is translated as CSAASGLNQPQHF.

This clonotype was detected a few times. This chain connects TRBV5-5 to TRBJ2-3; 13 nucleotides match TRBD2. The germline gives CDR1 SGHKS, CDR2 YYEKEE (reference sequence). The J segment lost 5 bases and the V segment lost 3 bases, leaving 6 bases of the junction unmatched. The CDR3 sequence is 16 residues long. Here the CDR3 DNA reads TGTGCCAGCAGCTCCCGGACTAGCGGGAGAGGAGATACGCAGTATTTT. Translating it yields CASSSRTSGRGDTQYF. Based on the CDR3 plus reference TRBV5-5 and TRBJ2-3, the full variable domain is DAGVTQSPTHLIKTRGQQVTLRCSPISGHKSVSWYQQVLGQGPQFIFQYYEKEERGRGNFPDRFSARQFPNYSSELNVNALLLGDSALYLCASSSRTSGRGDTQYFGPGTRLTVL.

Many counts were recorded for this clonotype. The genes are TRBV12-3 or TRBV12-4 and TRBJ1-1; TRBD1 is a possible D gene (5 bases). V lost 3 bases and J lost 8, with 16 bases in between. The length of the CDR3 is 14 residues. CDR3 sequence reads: CASSFGNTKGEAFF. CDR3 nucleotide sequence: TGTGCCAGCAGTTTCGGTAACACTAAGGGGGAAGCTTTCTTT.

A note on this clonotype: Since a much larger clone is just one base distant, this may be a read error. The CDR3 coding sequence is TGTGCCAGCAGCCTCAACCAGGCTTATGGGGCCAACGTCCTGACTTTC. Protein sequence: CASSLNQAYGANVLTF. The genes are TRBV14 and TRBJ2-6; the D is unclear. Germline CDR1 reads SGHDN; CDR2 reads FVKESK. Trimming took off 4 bases at V and 3 bases at J, with 13 bases between the two ends. The CDR3 length is 16 residues.

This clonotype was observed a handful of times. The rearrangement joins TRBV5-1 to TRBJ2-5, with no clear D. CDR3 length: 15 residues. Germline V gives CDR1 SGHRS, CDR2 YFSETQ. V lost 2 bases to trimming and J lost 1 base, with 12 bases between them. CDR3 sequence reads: CASSLSSRIQETQYF. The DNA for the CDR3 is TGCGCCAGCAGCTTATCCAGCAGAATCCAAGAGACCCAGTACTTC.

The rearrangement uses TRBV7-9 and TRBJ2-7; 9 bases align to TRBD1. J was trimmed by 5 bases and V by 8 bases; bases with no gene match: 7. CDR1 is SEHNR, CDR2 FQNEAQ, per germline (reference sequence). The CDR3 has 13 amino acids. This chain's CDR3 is CASGSGQGHEQYF. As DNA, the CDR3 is TGTGCCAGCGGCTCGGGACAGGGCCACGAGCAGTACTTC.

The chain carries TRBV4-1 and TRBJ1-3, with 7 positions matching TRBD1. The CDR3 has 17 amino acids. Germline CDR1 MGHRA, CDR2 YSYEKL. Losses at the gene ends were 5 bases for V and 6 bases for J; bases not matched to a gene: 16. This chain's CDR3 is CASSVGTAISSENTIYF. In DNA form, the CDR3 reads TGCGCCAGCAGCGTCGGGACAGCTATCTCTAGCGAAAACACCATATATTTT.

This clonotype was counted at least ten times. The CDR3 nucleotides read TGTGCCAGCAGCACCCGACTAGCGGGCATCTACAATGAGCAGTTCTTC. Its translation is CASSTRLAGIYNEQFF. This rearrangement joins TRBV7-8 to TRBJ2-1; 10 nucleotides agree with TRBD2. The CDR3 extends over 16 amino acids. Germline V gives CDR1 SGHVS, CDR2 FQNEAQ. The junction had 7 bases not matched to a gene; V was cut back by 5 bases and J by 3 bases.

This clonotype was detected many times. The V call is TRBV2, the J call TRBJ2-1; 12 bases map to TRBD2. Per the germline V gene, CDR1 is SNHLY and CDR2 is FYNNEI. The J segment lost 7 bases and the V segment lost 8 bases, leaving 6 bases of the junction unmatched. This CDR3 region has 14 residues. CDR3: CASQTSGSGNEQFF. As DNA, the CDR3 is TGTGCCAGCCAGACTAGCGGGAGTGGGAATGAGCAGTTCTTC.

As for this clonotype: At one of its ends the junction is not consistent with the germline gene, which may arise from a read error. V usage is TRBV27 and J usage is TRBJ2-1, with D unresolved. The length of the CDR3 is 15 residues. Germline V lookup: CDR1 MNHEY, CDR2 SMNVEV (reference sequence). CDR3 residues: CVSSYERSFYNEQFF. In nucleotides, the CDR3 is TGTGTCAGCAGTTATGAGCGTTCCTTTTACAATGAGCAGTTCTTC.

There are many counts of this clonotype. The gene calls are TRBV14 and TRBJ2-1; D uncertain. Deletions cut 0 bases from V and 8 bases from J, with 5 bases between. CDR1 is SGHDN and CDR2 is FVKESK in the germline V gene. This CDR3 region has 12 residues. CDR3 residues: CASSQDRHEQFF. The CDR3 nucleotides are TGTGCCAGCAGCCAAGATCGGCATGAGCAGTTCTTC.

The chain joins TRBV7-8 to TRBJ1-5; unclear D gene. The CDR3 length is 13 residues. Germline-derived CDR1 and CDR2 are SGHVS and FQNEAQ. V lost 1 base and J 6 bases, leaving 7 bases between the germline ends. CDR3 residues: CASSLGLGQPQHF. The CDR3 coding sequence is TGTGCCAGCAGCTTAGGGCTTGGTCAGCCCCAGCATTTT.

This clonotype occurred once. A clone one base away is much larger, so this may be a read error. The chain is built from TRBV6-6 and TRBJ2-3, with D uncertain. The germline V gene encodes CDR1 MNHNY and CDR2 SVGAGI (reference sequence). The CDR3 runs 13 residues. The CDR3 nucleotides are TGTGCCAGCAGAATAACGTCCACAGATGCGCAGTATTTT. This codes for CASRITSTDAQYF.

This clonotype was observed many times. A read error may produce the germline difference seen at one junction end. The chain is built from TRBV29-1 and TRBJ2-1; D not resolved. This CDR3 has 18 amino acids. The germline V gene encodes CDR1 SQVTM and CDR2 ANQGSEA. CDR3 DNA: TGCAGCGTTGCTCGGGTAACAACCGCCCAAAGCTCCTGCAATGAGCAGTTCTTC. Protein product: CSVARVTTAQSSCNEQFF.

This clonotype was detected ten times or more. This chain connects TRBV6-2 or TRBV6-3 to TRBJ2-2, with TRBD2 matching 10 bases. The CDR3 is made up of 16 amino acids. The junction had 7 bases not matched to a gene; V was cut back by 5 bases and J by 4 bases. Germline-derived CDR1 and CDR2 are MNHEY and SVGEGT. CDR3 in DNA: TGTGCCAGCAGTCTCATAGCGGGAGGCCCCACCGGGGAGCTGTTTTTT. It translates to CASSLIAGGPTGELFF.

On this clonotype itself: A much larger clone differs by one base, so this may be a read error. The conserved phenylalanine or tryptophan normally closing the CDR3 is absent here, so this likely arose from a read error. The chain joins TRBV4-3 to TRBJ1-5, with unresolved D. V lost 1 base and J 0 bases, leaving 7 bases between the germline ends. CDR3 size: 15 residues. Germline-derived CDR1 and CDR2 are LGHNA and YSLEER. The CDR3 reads CASSQVRDSNQPQHL. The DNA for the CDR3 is TGCGCCAGCAGCCAAGTTCGAGATAGCAATCAGCCCCAGCATCTT.

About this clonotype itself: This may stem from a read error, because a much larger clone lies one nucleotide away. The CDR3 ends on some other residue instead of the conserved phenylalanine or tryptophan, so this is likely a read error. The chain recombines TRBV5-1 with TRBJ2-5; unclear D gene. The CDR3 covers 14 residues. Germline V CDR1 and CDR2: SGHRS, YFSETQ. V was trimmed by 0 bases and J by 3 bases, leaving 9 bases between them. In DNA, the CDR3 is TGCGCCAGCAGCTTGGCCCCCAGAAAAGAGACCCAGTACTCC. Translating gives CASSLAPRKETQYS.